Listed below are T cell receptor beta chains from one sample, sequenced in a study of cytomegalovirus exposure and HLA in healthy donors. The repertoire was sequenced with immunoSEQ multiplex PCR; TCRdb's copy has only in-frame clones and lacks some. The data include fewer than 200,000 clones; the top ten clones carry over 1%. Sequences were obtained from PBMCs. Source of these receptors: a woman aged 60-75 years in good health and CMV-seronegative. Both conserved end residues are part of each CDR3. The D gene is left open where the match is weak.

TRBJ1-1 | TRBD1 | TRBV7-3 | TGTGCCAGCAGTCCTGGGACAGGGGAAGGGGACACTGAAGCTTTCTTT | CASSPGTGEGDTEAFF
TRBJ2-3 | NA | TRBV5-1 | TGCGCCAGCAGCTTGCGGCCCCTACAGGGAGGCACAGATACGCAGTATTTT | CASSLRPLQGGTDTQYF
TRBJ2-7 | TRBD2 | TRBV7-9 | TGTGCCAGCAGCTTATCGGCGCTAGCGGGGTTCAGGTACTTC | CASSLSALAGFRYF
TRBJ2-3 | NA | TRBV10-3 | TGTGCCCTAAGCTTTTCGTACACAGATACGCAGTATTTT | CALSFSYTDTQYF
TRBJ2-2 | NA | TRBV29-1 | TGCAGCGCCCTGATTCCCCGGGACTCCGGTCCCACCGGGGAGCTGTTTTTT | CSALIPRDSGPTGELFF
TRBJ2-5 | NA | TRBV30 | TGTGCCTGGAGTGTACGGGGAGGGGGAGAGACCCAGTACTTC | CAWSVRGGGETQYF
TRBJ1-5 | NA | TRBV6-5 | TGTGCCAGCAGCCCTGGACTCTTCAATCAGCCCCAGCATTTT | CASSPGLFNQPQHF
TRBJ2-7 | NA | TRBV7-8 | TGTGCCAGCAGCTTAGTATGGGGCACGTCCTACGAGCAGTACTTC | CASSLVWGTSYEQYF
TRBJ2-5 | TRBD2 | TRBV4-1 | TGCGCCAGCAGCCAAGATGGAGCGGGAGGTTTCCCCCAGTACTTC | CASSQDGAGGFPQYF
TRBJ2-7 | TRBD1 | TRBV6-5 | TGTGCCAGCAGCAGACAGGGGGCAGGGTACGAGCAGTACTTC | CASSRQGAGYEQYF
TRBJ1-1 | NA | TRBV7-9 | TGTGCCAGCAGCTTATATCCCCCCCAAGCTTTCTTT | CASSLYPPQAFF
TRBJ1-1 | NA | TRBV5-4 | TGTGCCAGCAGCTTGAGGCTTCAGGGGTCGAACACTGAAGCTTTCTTT | CASSLRLQGSNTEAFF
TRBJ2-1 | NA | TRBV11-1 | TGTGCCAGCAGCCCCAACTTCGGGGGACAGTTCTTC | CASSPNFGGQFF
TRBJ1-1 | NA | TRBV27 | TGTGCCAGCAGTTTTCGGGGCACAGGGAGAACTGAAGCTTTCTTT | CASSFRGTGRTEAFF
TRBJ2-2 | NA | TRBV10-1 | TGCGCCACTAGTATTTCGAACACCGGGGAGCTGTTTTTT | CATSISNTGELFF
TRBJ1-1 | NA | TRBV5-6 | TGTGCCAGCAGCTGGGGGGGGTACGGGGGCACTGAAGCTTTCTTT | CASSWGGYGGTEAFF
TRBJ2-3 | NA | TRBV6-5 | TGTGCCAGCAGTTCAAACAGGAGACCTCGCACAGATACGCAGTATTTT | CASSSNRRPRTDTQYF
TRBJ1-5 | TRBD1 | TRBV2 | TGTGCCAGCAGTGAAAGACAGGGGGCGCCTTATCAGCCCCAGCATTTT | CASSERQGAPYQPQHF
TRBJ1-1 | NA | TRBV7-2 | TGTGCCAGCAGCCCGCAATTTCCCGGAGGGACTGAAGCTTTCTTT | CASSPQFPGGTEAFF
TRBJ2-1 | NA | TRBV15 | TGTGCCACCAGCGTAGGACTGACTCAGGCTAATGAGCAGTTCTTC | CATSVGLTQANEQFF
TRBJ1-1 | NA | TRBV4-2 | TGTGCCAGCAGCCACCTGACGGGGGTTACAGATGAAGCTTTCTTT | CASSHLTGVTDEAFF
TRBJ2-7 | TRBD2 | TRBV29-1 | TGCAGCGTTGTACGGGAGGGGTACGAGCAGTACTTC | CSVVREGYEQYF
TRBJ2-7 | TRBD1 | TRBV6-5 | TGTGCCAGCAGTAACGGACAGGAGAAGCTCTACGAGCAGTACTTC | CASSNGQEKLYEQYF
TRBJ2-1 | NA | TRBV5-6 | TGTGCCAGCAGCTTGGCAGGTGCGTACAATGAGCAGTTCTTC | CASSLAGAYNEQFF
TRBJ1-2 | NA | TRBV5-4 | TGTGCCAGCAGCTTGAGACAGCGCTATGGCTACACCTTC | CASSLRQRYGYTF
TRBJ2-7 | TRBD2 | TRBV10-1 | TGCGCCAGCAGTGCAGGGACTAGGGGGGAGCAGTACTTC | CASSAGTRGEQYF
TRBJ2-5 | TRBD1 | TRBV10-2 | TGCGCCAGCAGAGAGACAGGGTTCGGAGAGACCCAGTACTTC | CASRETGFGETQYF
TRBJ2-7 | NA | TRBV2 | TGTGCCATCCAAGAACGGGGTCCCTCCTACGAGCAGTACTTC | CAIQERGPSYEQYF